Presented here are 7 T cell receptor beta chains from one specimen sequenced in a study of regulatory T cells in long-lasting Graves disease. Time point here: persistent/refractory GD, antithyroid drugs over 5 years with positive TRAb. PBMC RNA served as the TCR library source. Building the TCR beta libraries relied on iRepertoire HTBI primers, and CDR3 regions underwent Arm-PCR. MiXCR, run by TCRdb on the multiplex PCR reads, gives a single entry per CDR3 protein. This sample has about 470,000 distinct CDR3 sequences, with around 20% found just once. The starting material was peripheral blood mononuclear cells (PBMCs), obtained when the disease was refractory, from a patient treated with antithyroid drugs. The source is a female donor with Graves disease.

This clonotype was observed at least ten times. The chain links TRBV6-1 to TRBJ2-7; TRBD1 matches at 7 bases. Germline values: CDR1 MNHNS, CDR2 SASEGT. V was clipped by 6 bases and J by 0 bases; unmatched bases: 8. This CDR3 spans 15 amino acids. The CDR3 nucleotides read TGTGCCAGCAGACCCACCGGGACAGCCTCCTACGAGCAGTACTTC. It translates to CASRPTGTASYEQYF.

This clonotype showed up just a few times. The chain employs TRBV20-1 and TRBJ2-5, with 14 bases identical to TRBD2. V gave up 5 bases and J gave up 5 bases; unmatched junction bases: 4. The V gene's germline CDR1 is DFQATT and CDR2 SNEGSKA (reference sequence). The CDR3 runs to 14 residues. CDR3 sequence (DNA): TGCAGTGCTGAGACTAGCGGGGGGGGGGAGACCCAGTACTTC. This gives the protein CSAETSGGGETQYF.

The table lists this clonotype with a few counts. The chain is built from TRBV2 and TRBJ1-1, with TRBD1 matching over 9 bases. CDR1 is SNHLY and CDR2 is FYNNEI in the germline V gene. Unmatched junction bases numbered 10, after V lost 7 bases and J lost 4 bases. The CDR3 spans 15 residues. The CDR3 is CASKRDRAGGTEAFF. CDR3 coding DNA: TGTGCCAGCAAGAGGGACAGGGCGGGTGGCACTGAAGCTTTCTTT.

This clonotype was picked up a small number of times. The V gene is TRBV3-1, the J gene TRBJ1-3; D unclear. V shed 0 bases and J shed 0 bases, with 6 bases lying between them. CDR1 is LGHDT and CDR2 is YNNKEL in the germline V gene (reference sequence). The CDR3 has 15 residues. For the CDR3, the DNA is TGTGCCAGCAGCCAAGACGGGAGCTCTGGAAACACCATATATTTT. It translates to CASSQDGSSGNTIYF.

This clonotype has ten or more counts. This rearrangement joins TRBV3-1 to TRBJ2-6, with a possible D match to TRBD1 (6 bases). The V and J ends lost 5 bases and 0 bases respectively, with 8 bases between them. The CDR3 is 15 amino acids. Germline CDR1 and CDR2: LGHDT and YNNKEL (reference sequence). The CDR3 protein is CASSMTGSGANVLTF. In nucleotides, the CDR3 is TGTGCCAGCAGCATGACAGGCTCTGGGGCCAACGTCCTGACTTTC.

This clonotype occurred a few times. The rearrangement uses TRBV3-1 and TRBJ1-5; D unclear. Trimming shortened V by 1 base and J by 0 bases, and 10 bases separated the two germline ends. Germline CDR1 LGHDT, CDR2 YNNKEL (reference sequence). This CDR3 has 16 amino acids. CDR3 in DNA: TGTGCCAGCAGCCAAGGCGGGGTCTATAGCAATCAGCCCCAGCATTTT. Translation gives CASSQGGVYSNQPQHF.

Only one count was recorded for this clonotype. The rearrangement links TRBV3-1 to TRBJ2-3, with 14 nucleotides matching TRBD2. V trimming: 1 base; J trimming: 0 bases; junction bases outside the gene matches: 9. Germline CDR1 LGHDT, CDR2 YNNKEL (reference sequence). The length of the CDR3 is 20 residues. DNA of the CDR3: TGTGCCAGCAGCCAAGTGGGGGACAGGACTAGCGGGAGGAGCACAGATACGCAGTATTTT. Translating it yields CASSQVGDRTSGRSTDTQYF.